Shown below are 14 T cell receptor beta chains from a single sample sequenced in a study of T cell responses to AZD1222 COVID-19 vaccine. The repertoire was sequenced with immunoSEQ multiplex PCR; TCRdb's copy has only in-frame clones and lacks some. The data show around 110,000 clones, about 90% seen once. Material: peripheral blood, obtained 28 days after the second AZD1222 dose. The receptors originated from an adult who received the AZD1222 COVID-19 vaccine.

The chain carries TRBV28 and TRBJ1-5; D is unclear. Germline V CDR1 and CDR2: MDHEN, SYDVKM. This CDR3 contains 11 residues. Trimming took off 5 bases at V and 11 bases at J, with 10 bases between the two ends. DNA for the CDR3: TGTGCCAGCAGTATTCGACTGGCCCAGCATTTT. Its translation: CASSIRLAQHF.

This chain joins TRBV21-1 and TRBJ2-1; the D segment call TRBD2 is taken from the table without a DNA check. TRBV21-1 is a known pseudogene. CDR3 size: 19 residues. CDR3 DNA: TGTGCCAGCAGCAAAGAGGTGCTAGCGGGAGGTTACTCCTACAATGAGCAGTTCTTC. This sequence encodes CASSKEVLAGGYSYNEQFF.

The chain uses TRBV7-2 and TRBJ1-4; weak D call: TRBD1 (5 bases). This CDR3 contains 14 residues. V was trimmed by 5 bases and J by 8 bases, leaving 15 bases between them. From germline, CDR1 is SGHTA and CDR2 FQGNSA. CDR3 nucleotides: TGTGCCAGCAGCACCCACCCGGGGGACGAAAAACTGTTTTTT. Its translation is CASSTHPGDEKLFF.

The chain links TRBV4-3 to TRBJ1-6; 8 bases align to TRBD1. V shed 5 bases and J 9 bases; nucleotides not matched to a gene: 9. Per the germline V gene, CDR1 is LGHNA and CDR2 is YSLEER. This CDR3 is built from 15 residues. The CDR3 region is CASSGTDREVSPLHF. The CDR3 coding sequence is TGCGCCAGCAGCGGGACGGACAGGGAGGTTTCACCCCTCCACTTT.

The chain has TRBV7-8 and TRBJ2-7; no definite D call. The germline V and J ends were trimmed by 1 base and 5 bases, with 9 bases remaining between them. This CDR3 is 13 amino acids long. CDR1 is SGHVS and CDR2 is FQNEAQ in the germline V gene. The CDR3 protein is CASSLEVGHEQYF. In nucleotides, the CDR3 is TGTGCCAGCAGCTTAGAGGTTGGCCACGAGCAGTACTTC.

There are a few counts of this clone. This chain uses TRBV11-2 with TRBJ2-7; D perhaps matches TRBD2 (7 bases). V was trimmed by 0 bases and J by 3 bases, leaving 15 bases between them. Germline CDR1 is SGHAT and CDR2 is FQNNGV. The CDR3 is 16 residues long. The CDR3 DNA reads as TGTGCCAGCAGCTTAGATATAGGCGGGGGCTTCTACGAGCAGTACTTC. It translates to CASSLDIGGGFYEQYF.

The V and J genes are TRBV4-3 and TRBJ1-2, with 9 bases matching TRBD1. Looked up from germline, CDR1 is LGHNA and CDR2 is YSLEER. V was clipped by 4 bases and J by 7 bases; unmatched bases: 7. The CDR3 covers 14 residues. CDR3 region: CASSLDRGGGGYTF. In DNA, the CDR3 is TGCGCCAGCAGCCTGGACAGGGGAGGGGGTGGCTACACCTTC.

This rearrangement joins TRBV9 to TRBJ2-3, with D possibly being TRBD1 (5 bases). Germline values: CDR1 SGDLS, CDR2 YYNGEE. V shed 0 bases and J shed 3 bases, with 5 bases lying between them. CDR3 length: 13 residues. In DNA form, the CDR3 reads TGTGCCAGCAGCGTAGACAGGACAGATACGCAGTATTTT. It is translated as CASSVDRTDTQYF. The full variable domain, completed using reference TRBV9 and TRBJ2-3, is DSGVTQTPKHLITATGQRVTLRCSPRSGDLSVYWYQQSLDQGLQFLIQYYNGEERAKGNILERFSAQQFPDLHSELNLSSLELGDSALYFCASSVDRTDTQYFGPGTRLTVL.

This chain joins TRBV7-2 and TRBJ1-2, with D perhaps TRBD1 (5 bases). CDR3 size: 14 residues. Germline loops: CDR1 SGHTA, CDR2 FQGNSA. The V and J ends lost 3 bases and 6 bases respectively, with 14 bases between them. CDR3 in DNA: TGTGCCAGCAGCTTCAAACAGGATTTTAATGGCTACACCTTC. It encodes CASSFKQDFNGYTF.

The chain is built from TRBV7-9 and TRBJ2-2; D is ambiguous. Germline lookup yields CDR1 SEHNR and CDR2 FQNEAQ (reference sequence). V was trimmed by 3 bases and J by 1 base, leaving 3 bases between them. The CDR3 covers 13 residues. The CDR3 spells CASSFKNTGELFF. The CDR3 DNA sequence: TGTGCCAGCAGCTTCAAGAACACCGGGGAGCTGTTTTTT.

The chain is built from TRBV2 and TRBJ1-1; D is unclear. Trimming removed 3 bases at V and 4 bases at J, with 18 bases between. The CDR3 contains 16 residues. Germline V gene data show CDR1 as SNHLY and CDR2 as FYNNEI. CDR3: CASSEIFTGPSTEAFF. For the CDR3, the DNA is TGTGCCAGCAGTGAGATATTCACGGGCCCCTCCACTGAAGCTTTCTTT.

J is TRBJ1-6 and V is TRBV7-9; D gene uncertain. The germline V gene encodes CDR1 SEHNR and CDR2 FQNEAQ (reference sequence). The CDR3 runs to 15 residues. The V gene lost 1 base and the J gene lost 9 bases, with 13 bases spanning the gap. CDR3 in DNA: TGTGCCAGCAGCTTAGGGGAATCGGAGGGTTCACCCCTCCACTTT. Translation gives CASSLGESEGSPLHF.

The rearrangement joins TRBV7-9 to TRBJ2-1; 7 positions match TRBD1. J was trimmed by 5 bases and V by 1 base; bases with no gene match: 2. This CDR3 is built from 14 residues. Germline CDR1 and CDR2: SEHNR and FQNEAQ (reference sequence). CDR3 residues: CASSLGDSNNEQFF. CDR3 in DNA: TGTGCCAGCAGCTTAGGGGACAGCAACAATGAGCAGTTCTTC.

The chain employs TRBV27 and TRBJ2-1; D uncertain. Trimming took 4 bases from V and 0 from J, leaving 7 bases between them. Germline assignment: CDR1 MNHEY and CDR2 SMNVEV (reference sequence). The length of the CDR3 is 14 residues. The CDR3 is CASSYQSSYNEQFF. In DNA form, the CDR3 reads TGTGCCAGCAGTTACCAGAGCTCCTACAATGAGCAGTTCTTC.